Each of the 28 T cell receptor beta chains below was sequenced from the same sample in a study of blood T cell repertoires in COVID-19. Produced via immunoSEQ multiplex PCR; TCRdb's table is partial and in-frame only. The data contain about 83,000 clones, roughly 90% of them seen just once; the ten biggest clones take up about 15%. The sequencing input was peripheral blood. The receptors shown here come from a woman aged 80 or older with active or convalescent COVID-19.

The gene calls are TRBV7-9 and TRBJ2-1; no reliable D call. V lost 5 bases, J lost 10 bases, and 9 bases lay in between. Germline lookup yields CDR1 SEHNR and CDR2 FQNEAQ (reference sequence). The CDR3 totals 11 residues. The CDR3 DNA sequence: TGTGCCAGCAGCACTGGTCCAGAGCAGTTCTTC. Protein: CASSTGPEQFF.

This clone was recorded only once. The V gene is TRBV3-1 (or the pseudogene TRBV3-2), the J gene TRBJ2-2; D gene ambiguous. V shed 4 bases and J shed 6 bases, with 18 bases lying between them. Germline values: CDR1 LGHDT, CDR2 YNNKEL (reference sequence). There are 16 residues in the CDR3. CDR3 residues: CASSLHGGRKAGELFF. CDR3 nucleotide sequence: TGTGCCAGCAGCCTTCACGGTGGGCGTAAGGCCGGGGAGCTGTTTTTT.

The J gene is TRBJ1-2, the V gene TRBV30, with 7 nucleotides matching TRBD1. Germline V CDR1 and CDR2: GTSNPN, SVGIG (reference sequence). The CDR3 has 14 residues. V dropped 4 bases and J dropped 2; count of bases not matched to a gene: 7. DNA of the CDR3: TGTGCCTGGACCGGGGACAGCCTCAACTATGGCTACACCTTC. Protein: CAWTGDSLNYGYTF.

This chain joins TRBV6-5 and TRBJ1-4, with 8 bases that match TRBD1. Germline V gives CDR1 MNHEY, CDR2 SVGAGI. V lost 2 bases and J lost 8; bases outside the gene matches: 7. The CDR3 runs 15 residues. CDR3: CASSYQPGGGEKLFF. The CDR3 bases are TGTGCCAGCAGTTACCAGCCAGGGGGCGGGGAAAAACTGTTTTTT.

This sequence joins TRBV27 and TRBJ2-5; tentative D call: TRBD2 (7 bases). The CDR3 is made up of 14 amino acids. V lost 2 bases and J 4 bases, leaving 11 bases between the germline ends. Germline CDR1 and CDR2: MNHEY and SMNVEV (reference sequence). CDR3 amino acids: CASSLMGGLETQYF. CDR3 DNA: TGTGCCAGCAGTTTAATGGGGGGGCTAGAGACCCAGTACTTC.

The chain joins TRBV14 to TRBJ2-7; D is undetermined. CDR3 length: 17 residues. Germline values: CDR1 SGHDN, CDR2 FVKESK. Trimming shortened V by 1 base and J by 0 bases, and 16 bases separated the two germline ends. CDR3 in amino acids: CASSQGPPPFNSYEQYF. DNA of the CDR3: TGTGCCAGCAGCCAAGGGCCTCCTCCGTTTAACTCCTACGAGCAGTACTTC. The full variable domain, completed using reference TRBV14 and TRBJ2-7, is EAGVTQFPSHSVIEKGQTVTLRCDPISGHDNLYWYRRVMGKEIKFLLHFVKESKQDESGMPNNRFLAERTGGTYSTLKVQPAELEDSGVYFCASSQGPPPFNSYEQYFGPGTRLTVT.

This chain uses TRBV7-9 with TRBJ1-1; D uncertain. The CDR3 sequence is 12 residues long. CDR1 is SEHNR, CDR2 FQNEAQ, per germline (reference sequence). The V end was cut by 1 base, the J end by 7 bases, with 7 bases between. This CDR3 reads CASSLGGYEAFF. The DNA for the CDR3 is TGTGCCAGCAGCTTAGGAGGTTATGAAGCTTTCTTT.

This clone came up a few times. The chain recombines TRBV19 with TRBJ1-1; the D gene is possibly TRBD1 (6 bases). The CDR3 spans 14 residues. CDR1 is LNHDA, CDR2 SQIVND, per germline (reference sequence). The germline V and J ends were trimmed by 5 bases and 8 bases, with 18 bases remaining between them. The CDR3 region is CASSLPGQTLEAFF. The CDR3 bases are TGTGCCAGTAGTCTACCCGGACAGACATTAGAAGCTTTCTTT.

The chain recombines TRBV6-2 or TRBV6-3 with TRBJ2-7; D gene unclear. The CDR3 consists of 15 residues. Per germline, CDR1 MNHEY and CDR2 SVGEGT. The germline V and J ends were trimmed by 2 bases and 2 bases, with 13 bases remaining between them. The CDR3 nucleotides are TGTGCCAGCAGTTACGGGCTCGACGGTGCCTACGAGCAGTACTTC. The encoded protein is CASSYGLDGAYEQYF.

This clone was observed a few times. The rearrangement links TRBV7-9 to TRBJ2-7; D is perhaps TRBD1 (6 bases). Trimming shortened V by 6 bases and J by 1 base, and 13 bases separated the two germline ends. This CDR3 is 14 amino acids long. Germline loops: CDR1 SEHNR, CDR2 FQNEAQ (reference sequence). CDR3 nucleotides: TGTGCCAGCAGTTTTACAGGGAAGTCCTACGAGCAGTACTTC. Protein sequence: CASSFTGKSYEQYF.

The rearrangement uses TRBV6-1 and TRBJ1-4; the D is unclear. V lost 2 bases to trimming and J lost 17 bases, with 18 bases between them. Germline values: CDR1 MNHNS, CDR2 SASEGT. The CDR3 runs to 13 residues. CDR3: CASSETVVGGSFF. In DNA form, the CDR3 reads TGTGCCAGCAGTGAAACGGTTGTCGGCGGCTCCTTTTTT.

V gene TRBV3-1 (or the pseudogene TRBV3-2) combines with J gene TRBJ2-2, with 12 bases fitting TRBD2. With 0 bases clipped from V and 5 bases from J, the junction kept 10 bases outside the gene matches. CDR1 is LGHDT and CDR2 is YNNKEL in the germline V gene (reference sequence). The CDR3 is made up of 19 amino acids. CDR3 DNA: TGTGCCAGCAGCCAAGAGGCAAGACTAGCGGGGGATCGAACCGGGGAGCTGTTTTTT. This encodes CASSQEARLAGDRTGELFF.

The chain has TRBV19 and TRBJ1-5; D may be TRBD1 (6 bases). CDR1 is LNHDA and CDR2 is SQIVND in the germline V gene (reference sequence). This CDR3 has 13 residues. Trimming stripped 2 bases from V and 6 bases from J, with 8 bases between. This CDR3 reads CASSIRGSQPQHF. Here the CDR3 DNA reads TGTGCCAGTAGTATAAGGGGGAGTCAGCCCCAGCATTTT.

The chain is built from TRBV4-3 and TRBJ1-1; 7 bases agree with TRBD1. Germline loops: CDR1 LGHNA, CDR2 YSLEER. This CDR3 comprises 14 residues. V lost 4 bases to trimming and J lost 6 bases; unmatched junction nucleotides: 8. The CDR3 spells CASSPRQGIPEAFF. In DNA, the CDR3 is TGCGCCAGCAGCCCGCGACAGGGTATCCCTGAAGCTTTCTTT.

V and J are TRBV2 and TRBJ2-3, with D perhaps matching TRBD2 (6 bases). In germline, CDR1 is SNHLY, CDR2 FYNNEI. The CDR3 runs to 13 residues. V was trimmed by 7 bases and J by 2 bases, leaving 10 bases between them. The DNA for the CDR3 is TGTGCCAGCAATCCGGGAGACACAGATACGCAGTATTTT. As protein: CASNPGDTDTQYF.

CDR3 in DNA: TGTGCTAGTGGTTCAGCTTCGACTAGCGGGGGCAACAATGAGCAGTTCTTC. Its translation: CASGSASTSGGNNEQFF. The rearrangement joins TRBV12-5 to TRBJ2-1; 12 bases are a match to TRBD2. Germline trimming cut 4 bases from V and 5 bases from J; bases unmatched to any gene: 9. Germline V CDR1 and CDR2: LGHNT, FRNRAP. This CDR3 has 17 amino acids.

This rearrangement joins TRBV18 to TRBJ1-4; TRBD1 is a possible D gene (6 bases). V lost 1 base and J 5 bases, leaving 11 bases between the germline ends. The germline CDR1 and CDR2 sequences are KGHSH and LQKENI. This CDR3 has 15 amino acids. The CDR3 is CASSPRGPGNEKLFF. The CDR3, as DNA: TGTGCCAGCTCACCACGGGGGCCAGGGAATGAAAAACTGTTTTTT. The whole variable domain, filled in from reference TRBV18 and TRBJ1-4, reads NAGVMQNPRHLVRRRGQEARLRCSPMKGHSHVYWYRQLPEEGLKFMVYLQKENIIDESGMPKERFSAEFPKEGPSILRIQQVVRGDSAAYFCASSPRGPGNEKLFFGSGTQLSVL.

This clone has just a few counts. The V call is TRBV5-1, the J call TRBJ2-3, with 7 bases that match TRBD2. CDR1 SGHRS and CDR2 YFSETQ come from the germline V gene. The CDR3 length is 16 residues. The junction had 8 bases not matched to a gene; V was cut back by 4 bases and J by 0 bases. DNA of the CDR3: TGCGCCAGCAGCAGATTAGCGGGTGGGAGCACAGATACGCAGTATTTT. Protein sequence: CASSRLAGGSTDTQYF.

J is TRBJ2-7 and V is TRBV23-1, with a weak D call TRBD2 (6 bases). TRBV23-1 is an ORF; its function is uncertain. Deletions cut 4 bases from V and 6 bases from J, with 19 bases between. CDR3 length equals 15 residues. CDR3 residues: CASSLPGTGVREQYF. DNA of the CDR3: TGCGCCAGCAGTCTTCCTGGGACGGGGGTCCGCGAGCAGTACTTC.

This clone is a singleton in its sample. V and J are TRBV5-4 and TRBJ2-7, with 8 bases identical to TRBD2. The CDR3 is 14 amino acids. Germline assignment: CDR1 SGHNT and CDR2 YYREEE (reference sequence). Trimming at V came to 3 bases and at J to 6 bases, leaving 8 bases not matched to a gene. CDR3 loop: CASSYRRAGGEQYF. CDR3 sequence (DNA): TGTGCCAGCAGCTACAGGCGGGCGGGGGGCGAGCAGTACTTC. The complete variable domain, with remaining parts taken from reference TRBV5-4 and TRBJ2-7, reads ETGVTQSPTHLIKTRGQQVTLRCSSQSGHNTVSWYQQALGQGPQFIFQYYREEENGRGNFPPRFSGLQFPNYSSELNVNALELDDSALYLCASSYRRAGGEQYFGPGTRLTVT.

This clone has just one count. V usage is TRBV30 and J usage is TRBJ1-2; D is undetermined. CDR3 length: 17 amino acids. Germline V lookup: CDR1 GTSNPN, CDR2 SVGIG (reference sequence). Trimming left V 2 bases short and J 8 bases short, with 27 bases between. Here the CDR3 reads CAWSNGLLTMSSFGYTF. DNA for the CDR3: TGTGCCTGGAGTAACGGATTACTGACTATGTCGTCTTTCGGCTACACCTTC.

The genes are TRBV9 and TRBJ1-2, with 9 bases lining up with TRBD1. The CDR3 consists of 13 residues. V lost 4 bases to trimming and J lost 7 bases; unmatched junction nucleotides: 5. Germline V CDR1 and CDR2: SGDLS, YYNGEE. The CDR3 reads CASSSRQGGGYTF. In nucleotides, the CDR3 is TGTGCCAGCAGCTCAAGACAGGGGGGTGGCTACACCTTC. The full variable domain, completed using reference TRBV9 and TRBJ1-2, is DSGVTQTPKHLITATGQRVTLRCSPRSGDLSVYWYQQSLDQGLQFLIQYYNGEERAKGNILERFSAQQFPDLHSELNLSSLELGDSALYFCASSSRQGGGYTFGSGTRLTVV.

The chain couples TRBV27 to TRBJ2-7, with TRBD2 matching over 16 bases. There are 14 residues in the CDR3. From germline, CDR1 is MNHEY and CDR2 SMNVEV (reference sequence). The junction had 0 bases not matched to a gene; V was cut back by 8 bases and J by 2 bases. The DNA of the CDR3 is TGTGCCAGCGGGACTAGCGGGGGGGCCTACGAGCAGTACTTC. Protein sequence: CASGTSGGAYEQYF.

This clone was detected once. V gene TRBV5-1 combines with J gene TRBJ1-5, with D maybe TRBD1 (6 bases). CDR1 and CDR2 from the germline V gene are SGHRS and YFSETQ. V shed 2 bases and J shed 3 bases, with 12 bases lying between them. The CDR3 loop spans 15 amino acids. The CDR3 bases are TGCGCCAGCAGCTTAGCAGGACAGTCCAATCAGCCCCAGCATTTT. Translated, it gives CASSLAGQSNQPQHF. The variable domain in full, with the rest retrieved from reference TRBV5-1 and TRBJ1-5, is KAGVTQTPRYLIKTRGQQVTLSCSPISGHRSVSWYQQTPGQGLQFLFEYFSETQRNKGNFPGRFSGRQFSNSRSEMNVSTLELGDSALYLCASSLAGQSNQPQHFGDGTRLSIL.

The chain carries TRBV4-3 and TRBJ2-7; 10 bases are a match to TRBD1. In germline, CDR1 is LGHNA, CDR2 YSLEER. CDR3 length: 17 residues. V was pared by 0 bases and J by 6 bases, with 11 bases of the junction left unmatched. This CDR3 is CASSQDARGQGRVEQYF. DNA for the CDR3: TGCGCCAGCAGCCAAGACGCGCGGGGACAGGGGAGGGTCGAGCAGTACTTC.

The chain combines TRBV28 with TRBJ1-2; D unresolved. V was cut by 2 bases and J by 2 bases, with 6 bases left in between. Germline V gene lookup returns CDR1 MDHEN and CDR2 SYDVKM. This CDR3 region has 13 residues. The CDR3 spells CASSLNPNYGYTF. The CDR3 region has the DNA TGTGCCAGCAGTTTAAATCCAAACTATGGCTACACCTTC.

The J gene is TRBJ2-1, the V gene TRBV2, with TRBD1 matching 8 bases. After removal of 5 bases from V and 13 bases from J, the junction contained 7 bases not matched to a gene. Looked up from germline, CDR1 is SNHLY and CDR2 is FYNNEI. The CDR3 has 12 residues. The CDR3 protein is CASSPMDRDQFF. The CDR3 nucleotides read TGTGCCAGCAGTCCAATGGACAGGGATCAGTTCTTC.

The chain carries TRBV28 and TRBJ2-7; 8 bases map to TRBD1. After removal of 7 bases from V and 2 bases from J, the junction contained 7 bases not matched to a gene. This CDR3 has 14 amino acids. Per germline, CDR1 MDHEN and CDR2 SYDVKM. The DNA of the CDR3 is TGTGCCAGCAAGGACAGGACAGGGCCCTACGAGCAGTACTTC. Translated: CASKDRTGPYEQYF.